The rows below give T cell receptor beta chains drawn from one sample of a study of T cells in narcolepsy. Libraries were prepared by immunoSEQ multiplex PCR; TCRdb keeps only in-frame clonotypes and omits some of them. The sample includes more than 30,000 clones, about 80% of them seen just once. The sequencing sample was made of CD45RA- memory CD4+ T cells from PBMCs. These TCRs come from a human donor with narcolepsy. Each CDR3 is given with its conserved first and last residue. Fields, in order: D gene, J gene, clone size, V gene, CDR3 protein, CDR3 DNA. A D gene is named only where the DNA matches it firmly. Clone size is not always given. Where it is, it says once, few, many or a class for expanded clones.

-	TRBJ1-5	-	TRBV6-6	CASSPGVQPQHF	TGTGCCAGCAGCCCAGGGGTCCAGCCCCAGCATTTT
TRBD2	TRBJ2-7	-	TRBV15	CATGGGYEQYF	TGTGCCACCGGGGGGGGCTACGAGCAGTACTTC
-	TRBJ2-2	-	TRBV11-2	CASSLTRTTGELFF	TGTGCCAGCAGCCTTACAAGGACCACCGGGGAGCTGTTTTTT
-	TRBJ1-6	-	TRBV27	CASSPNRRTANSPLHF	TGTGCCAGCAGTCCTAACCGACGGACAGCGAATTCACCCCTCCACTTT
-	TRBJ1-3	-	TRBV11-3	CASSFNGNSGNTIYF	TGTGCCAGCAGCTTTAACGGAAACTCTGGAAACACCATATATTTT
TRBD1	TRBJ1-3	-	TRBV6-5	CASRKQGASGNTIYF	TGTGCCAGCAGGAAACAGGGGGCTAGTGGAAACACCATATATTTT
-	TRBJ2-5	-	TRBV29-1	CSAAEGKETQYF	TGCAGCGCCGCGGAGGGGAAAGAGACCCAGTACTTC
-	TRBJ2-5	-	TRBV7-7	CASSPAAGGGGPQETQYF	TGTGCTAGCAGCCCGGCTGCCGGCGGCGGGGGCCCACAAGAGACCCAGTACTTC
TRBD1	TRBJ2-5	-	TRBV30	CAWSPGGQGGETQYF	TGTGCCTGGAGCCCCGGAGGACAGGGAGGAGAGACCCAGTACTTC
-	TRBJ2-3	few	TRBV5-1	CASSLDQGTDTQYF	TGCGCCAGCAGCTTGGATCAGGGAACAGATACGCAGTATTTT
-	TRBJ2-7	-	TRBV7-3	CASSLSIGDYEQYF	TGTGCCAGCAGCTTATCTATTGGTGACTACGAGCAGTACTTC
-	TRBJ2-3	-	TRBV6-1	CASSVSGQFTDTQYF	TGTGCCAGCAGTGTCTCAGGACAGTTCACAGATACGCAGTATTTT
-	TRBJ1-3	-	TRBV4-2	CASSPGTVSGNTIYF	TGTGCCAGCAGCCCGGGGACGGTCTCTGGAAACACCATATATTTT
-	TRBJ2-1	-	TRBV7-2	CASSLAPGGIEQFF	TGTGCCAGCAGCTTAGCCCCCGGGGGTATTGAGCAGTTCTTC
-	TRBJ2-6	-	TRBV19	CASIGRSGANVLTF	TGTGCCAGTATAGGGCGGTCCGGGGCCAACGTCCTGACTTTC
TRBD2	TRBJ2-7	-	TRBV28	CASSLWGLAGGPGEQYF	TGTGCCAGCAGTTTATGGGGACTAGCGGGGGGGCCGGGGGAGCAGTACTTC
-	TRBJ1-1	-	TRBV9	CASSVGISKNTEAFF	TGTGCCAGCAGCGTTGGTATCTCAAAGAACACTGAAGCTTTCTTT
-	TRBJ2-1	-	TRBV20-1	CSAHRQEQFF	TGCAGTGCGCATAGACAAGAGCAGTTCTTC
TRBD2	TRBJ2-3	-	TRBV30	CAWSTRTSGATDTQYF	TGTGCCTGGAGTACACGGACTAGCGGGGCCACAGATACGCAGTATTTT
-	TRBJ2-7	-	TRBV11-2	CASSLDSRYEQYF	TGTGCCAGCAGCTTAGATTCCAGGTACGAGCAGTACTTC
-	TRBJ1-2	few	TRBV7-3	CASSPEFGRGYGYTF	TGTGCCAGCAGCCCGGAATTTGGACGGGGCTATGGCTACACCTTC
-	TRBJ1-5	-	TRBV6-5	CASSRLWDQPQHF	TGTGCCAGCAGTCGATTATGGGATCAGCCCCAGCATTTT
-	TRBJ2-7	-	TRBV6-6	CASSYGANSYEQYF	TGTGCCAGCAGTTACGGTGCCAACTCCTACGAGCAGTACTTC
TRBD1	TRBJ1-4	-	TRBV28	CASSSQGAGAEKLFF	TGTGCCAGCAGTTCGCAGGGGGCCGGTGCTGAAAAACTGTTTTTT
-	TRBJ1-1	-	TRBV28	CASLPGSNTEAFF	TGTGCCAGCCTGCCAGGGAGTAACACTGAAGCTTTCTTT
TRBD1	TRBJ1-1	-	TRBV7-9	CASSTGTGFTEAFF	TGTGCCAGCAGCACAGGGACAGGGTTCACTGAAGCTTTCTTT
-	TRBJ2-5	-	TRBV28	CASRGGDRLQETQYF	TGTGCCAGCAGAGGGGGGGACAGACTACAAGAGACCCAGTACTTC
-	TRBJ1-1	-	TRBV7-3	CASSLSPDGNTEAFF	TGTGCCAGCAGCTTAAGCCCAGACGGAAACACTGAAGCTTTCTTT
TRBD1	TRBJ1-2	-	TRBV6-5	CASSEGTGYGYTF	TGTGCCAGCAGTGAAGGGACAGGCTATGGCTACACCTTC
-	TRBJ2-3	-	TRBV5-1	CASSLWSGTDTQYF	TGCGCCAGCAGCTTGTGGAGTGGCACAGATACGCAGTATTTT
TRBD1	TRBJ2-7	-	TRBV6-1	CASSSRQGFYEQYF	TGTGCCAGCAGTAGCAGACAGGGTTTCTACGAGCAGTACTTC
TRBD1	TRBJ1-1	-	TRBV7-2	CASSQTGGLNTEAFF	TGTGCCAGCAGCCAAACAGGGGGCTTGAACACTGAAGCTTTCTTT
TRBD2	TRBJ2-5	-	TRBV27	CASSLGEGRGETQYF	TGTGCCAGCAGCCTAGGGGAGGGACGAGGGGAGACCCAGTACTTC
-	TRBJ1-2	-	TRBV4-2	CASSQDGSGLAYGYTF	TGTGCCAGCAGCCAAGACGGTTCGGGCCTAGCCTATGGCTACACCTTC
-	TRBJ1-1	-	TRBV19	CASSGVDRLNTEAFF	TGTGCCAGTAGTGGGGTGGACAGACTGAACACTGAAGCTTTCTTT
-	TRBJ1-1	-	TRBV7-6	CASSSTGRTEAFF	TGTGCCAGCAGCTCGACTGGCAGGACTGAAGCTTTCTTT
TRBD1	TRBJ1-5	once	TRBV18	CASSLDRVNQPQHF	TGTGCCAGCTCCCTAGACAGGGTCAATCAGCCCCAGCATTTT
TRBD1	TRBJ1-5	-	TRBV7-2	CASSLAPGQAQPQHF	TGTGCCAGCAGCTTAGCCCCGGGACAGGCACAGCCCCAGCATTTT
-	TRBJ1-4	-	TRBV2	CASFDRLGLNEKLFF	TGTGCCAGCTTTGACCGGTTGGGACTTAATGAAAAACTGTTTTTT
TRBD1	TRBJ1-2	-	TRBV28	CASIGQGDGYTF	TGTGCCAGCATCGGACAGGGGGATGGCTACACCTTC
-	TRBJ2-2	once	TRBV6-1	CASRIGGPTGELFF	TGTGCCAGCAGAATCGGGGGGCCCACCGGGGAGCTGTTTTTT
-	TRBJ2-5	-	TRBV9	CASSLPGGAGETQYF	TGTGCCAGCAGCCTCCCCGGAGGGGCCGGTGAAACCCAGTACTTC
-	TRBJ2-2	-	TRBV27	CASSLSGRVGTGELFF	TGTGCCAGCAGTTTATCAGGAAGAGTTGGGACCGGGGAGCTGTTTTTT
-	TRBJ2-7	-	TRBV10-3	CAISSGLAYEQYF	TGTGCCATCAGTTCGGGACTGGCCTACGAGCAGTACTTC
-	TRBJ2-2	few	TRBV6-1	CASSERAGYTGELFF	TGTGCCAGCAGTGAAAGGGCAGGCTACACCGGGGAGCTGTTTTTT
TRBD1	TRBJ1-2	-	TRBV6-5	CASSYERTGGSHGYTF	TGTGCCAGCAGTTACGAGCGCACAGGGGGATCGCATGGCTACACCTTC
TRBD1	TRBJ2-1	-	TRBV18	CASSSGTGRDNEQFF	TGTGCCAGCTCATCCGGGACAGGGCGAGACAATGAGCAGTTCTTC
TRBD1	TRBJ2-3	-	TRBV6-6	CASSSTGGQDTQYF	TGTGCCAGCAGTTCGACAGGGGGCCAGGATACGCAGTATTTT
TRBD2	TRBJ2-5	-	TRBV7-9	CASSPGTSGGETQYF	TGTGCCAGCAGTCCCGGGACTAGCGGGGGGGAGACCCAGTACTTC
-	TRBJ1-4	-	TRBV6-5	CASRSGSNNEKLFF	TGTGCCAGCAGGTCAGGCAGCAATAATGAAAAACTGTTTTTT
-	TRBJ1-2	once	TRBV6-4	CASSDEARGPYTF	TGTGCCAGCAGTGACGAAGCTCGGGGACCCTACACCTTC
-	TRBJ1-2	-	TRBV19	CASSTRGTMGPDYGYTF	TGTGCCAGTAGTACCAGAGGAACGATGGGGCCAGACTATGGCTACACCTTC
TRBD2	TRBJ2-4	-	TRBV5-3	CARSFGTSGGGPKNIQYF	TGTGCCAGAAGCTTCGGGACTAGCGGGGGCGGACCCAAAAACATTCAGTACTTC
-	TRBJ2-3	-	TRBV7-7	CASSLGAQSTDTQYF	TGTGCTAGCAGCTTAGGCGCTCAGAGCACAGATACGCAGTATTTT
-	TRBJ1-1	-	TRBV7-9	CASSLVGHLNTEAFF	TGTGCCAGCAGCTTAGTTGGTCACCTGAACACTGAAGCTTTCTTT
TRBD2	TRBJ2-1	-	TRBV10-3	CAINSGGIYNEQFF	TGTGCCATCAATAGCGGGGGTATTTACAATGAGCAGTTCTTC